This T cell receptor beta chain emerged from a study of shared clonotypes between healthy human individuals. The CDR3 loop spans 13 amino acids. Deletions cut 5 bases from V and 5 bases from J, with 12 bases between. The V gene's germline CDR1 is PRHDT and CDR2 FYEKMQ (reference sequence). Measured with immunoSEQ multiplex PCR; TCRdb has only the in-frame clones, and not every one. The sample gives about 1.9 million clones, over 85% of which show up once; roughly 1.7% is in the top ten. Naivety among CD8 cells was defined by CD45RO negativity and positive CCR7 selection, thereby excluding terminally differentiated effector memory CD45RA+ cells.

The V gene is TRBV13, the J gene TRBJ1-1; D unclear. The sequence came from a man between 18 and 29 years old in good health. Some clones in this sample may be carry-over from other donors' samples. Sequencing used naive CD8+ T cells from PBMCs. CDR3 protein: CASSQVPRTEAFF. CDR3 coding DNA: TGTGCCAGCAGCCAGGTACCTAGGACTGAAGCTTTCTTT. The full variable domain, in which reference TRBV13 and TRBJ1-1 provide the parts outside the CDR3, is AAGVIQSPRHLIKEKRETATLKCYPIPRHDTVYWYQQGPGQDPQFLISFYEKMQSDKGSIPDRFSAQQFSDYHSELNMSSLELGDSALYFCASSQVPRTEAFFGQGTRLTVV.